Shown below are 5 T cell receptor beta chains from a single sample sequenced in a study of blood T cell repertoires in COVID-19. The protocol was immunoSEQ multiplex PCR, while the TCRdb copy is restricted to in-frame clones and leaves out a portion. Of around 280,000 clones listed, roughly 86% are singletons. Sequenced: peripheral blood. The receptors were sampled from a woman between 25 and 40 years old who had recovered from COVID-19.

J is TRBJ2-2 and V is TRBV5-1, with D perhaps TRBD2 (7 bases). The CDR3 is made up of 17 amino acids. V dropped 5 bases and J dropped 0 bases, with 17 bases sitting between them. Germline V lookup: CDR1 SGHRS, CDR2 YFSETQ. CDR3 nucleotides: TGCGCCAGCAGTCGGCGAGGGGGGGCCCCGAACACCGGGGAGCTGTTTTTT. Encoded protein: CASSRRGGAPNTGELFF.

The J gene is TRBJ2-3, the V gene TRBV30; the D gene is possibly TRBD2 (6 bases). Trimming removed 7 bases at V and 5 bases at J, with 16 bases between. There are 13 residues in the CDR3. Germline V gene lookup returns CDR1 GTSNPN and CDR2 SVGIG (reference sequence). CDR3 sequence: CASWNGGLDTQYF. The DNA of the CDR3 is TGTGCCTCCTGGAACGGGGGTTTAGATACGCAGTATTTT.

The chain recombines TRBV2 with TRBJ1-1, with D possibly matching TRBD1 (6 bases). The germline V gene encodes CDR1 SNHLY and CDR2 FYNNEI. Deletions cut 3 bases from V and 1 base from J, with 12 bases between. CDR3 length: 15 amino acids. The CDR3 nucleotides read TGTGCCAGCAGTGAGCGGGGGGCGGGGAACACTGAAGCTTTCTTT. Its translation is CASSERGAGNTEAFF.

Remarks on this clone: The same CDR3 is also encoded by other DNA sequences in this sample. The chain is built from TRBV3-1 (or the pseudogene TRBV3-2) and TRBJ2-1, with D possibly being TRBD2 (5 bases). CDR3 length equals 15 residues. Trimming removed 4 bases from V and 0 bases from J, with 10 bases in between. Germline V gene data show CDR1 as LGHDT and CDR2 as YNNKEL (reference sequence). For the CDR3, the DNA is TGTGCCAGCAGCCCCGGGGTCTCCTCCTACAATGAGCAGTTCTTC. Its translation is CASSPGVSSYNEQFF.

The V and J genes are TRBV25-1 and TRBJ2-7; D is ambiguous. The CDR3 is made up of 11 amino acids. The V gene lost 4 bases and the J gene lost 7 bases, with 8 bases spanning the gap. CDR1 and CDR2 (germline): MGHDK, SYGVNS. CDR3 sequence: CASSATREQYF. As DNA, the CDR3 is TGTGCCAGCAGTGCCACGAGGGAGCAGTACTTC.